The entry below gives a single TCR beta chain sequence along with its context. Since a much larger clone is just one base distant, this may be a read error. The data belong to a study of early T cells in non-severe SARS-CoV-2 infection. Germline V gene data show CDR1 as MDHEN and CDR2 as SYDVKM. The CDR3 spans 17 residues. The library protocol tagged individual cDNA molecules with unique molecular identifiers. One entry per CDR3 protein, called by TCRdb with MiXCR from the 5' RACE reads. Of nearly 60,000 distinct CDR3 sequences listed, over 9.5% are singletons. The chain joins TRBV28 to TRBJ2-1; TRBD2 matches 8 bases. The sequencing sample was made of whole blood. This TCR derives from an adult who was a healthcare worker with PCR-confirmed SARS-CoV-2 infection or an uninfected control (not recorded which). The CDR3 DNA reads TGTGCCAGCAGACACGTATTAAGGACTAGCCATTACAATGGGCAGTTCTTC. Translated, it gives CASRHVLRTSHYNGQFF.